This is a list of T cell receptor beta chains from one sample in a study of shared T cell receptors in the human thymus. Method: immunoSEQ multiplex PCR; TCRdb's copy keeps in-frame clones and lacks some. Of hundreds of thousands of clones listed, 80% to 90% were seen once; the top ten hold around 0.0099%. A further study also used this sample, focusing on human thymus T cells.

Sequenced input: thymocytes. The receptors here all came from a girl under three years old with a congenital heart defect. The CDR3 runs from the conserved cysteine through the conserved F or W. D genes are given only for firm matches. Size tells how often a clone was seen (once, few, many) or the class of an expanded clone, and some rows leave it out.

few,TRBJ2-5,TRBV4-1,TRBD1,CASSQTQGASLRGTQYF,TGCGCCAGCAGCCAAACACAGGGGGCTTCCCTCCGGGGGACCCAGTACTTC
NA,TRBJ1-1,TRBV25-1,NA,CASAGVDTEAFF,TGTGCCAGTGCGGGGGTTGACACTGAAGCTTTCTTT
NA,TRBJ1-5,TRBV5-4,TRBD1,CASSSHPGGTQPQHF,TGTGCCAGCAGCTCCCATCCAGGGGGCACACAGCCCCAGCATTTT
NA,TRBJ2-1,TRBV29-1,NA,CSVDIGFLLSSYNEQFF,TGCAGCGTTGACATCGGGTTTCTACTGAGCTCCTACAATGAGCAGTTCTTC
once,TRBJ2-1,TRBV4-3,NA,CASSQGRLRGRGVNEQFF,TGCGCCAGCAGCCAAGGTCGACTGCGGGGGAGGGGGGTCAATGAGCAGTTCTTC
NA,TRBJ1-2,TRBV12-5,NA,CASGTGALIYGYTF,TGTGCTAGTGGTACGGGAGCTCTAATCTATGGCTACACCTTC
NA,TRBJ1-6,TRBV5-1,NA,CASTLGDLNSPLHF,TGCGCCAGCACCCTGGGAGATCTCAATTCACCCCTCCACTTT
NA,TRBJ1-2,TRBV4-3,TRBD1,CASSQDVGDRGRLGGYTF,TGCGCCAGCAGCCAAGATGTAGGGGACAGGGGAAGGTTGGGAGGCTACACCTTC
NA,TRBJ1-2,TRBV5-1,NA,CASSLKPWTAVEANYGYTF,TGCGCCAGCAGTTTGAAGCCTTGGACAGCGGTCGAAGCTAACTATGGCTACACCTTC
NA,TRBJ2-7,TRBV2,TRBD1,CASSLIRDREIYEQYF,TGTGCCAGCAGTTTAATCCGGGACAGGGAGATCTACGAGCAGTACTTC
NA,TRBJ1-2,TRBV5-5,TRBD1,CASSQSGQASYGYTF,TGTGCCAGCAGCCAATCGGGACAGGCTTCCTATGGCTACACCTTC
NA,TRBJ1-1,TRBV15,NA,CATSRDQESSGNTEAFF,TGTGCCACCAGCAGGGATCAGGAGTCTAGCGGGAACACTGAAGCTTTCTTT
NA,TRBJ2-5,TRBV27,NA,CASSDKETQYF,TGTGCCAGCAGTGACAAAGAGACCCAGTACTTC
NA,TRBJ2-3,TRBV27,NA,CASSSCPTAEDSPSTDTQYF,TGTGCCAGCAGTTCGTGTCCTACCGCCGAGGACAGCCCTAGCACAGATACGCAGTATTTT
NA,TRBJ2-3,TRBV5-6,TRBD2,CASSLLGGGRSSTDTQYF,TGTGCCAGCAGCTTGCTCGGCGGGGGGCGCTCTAGCACAGATACGCAGTATTTT
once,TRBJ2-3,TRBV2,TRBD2,CASSEPRDYTDTQYF,TGTGCCAGCAGTGAACCGAGGGACTACACAGATACGCAGTATTTT
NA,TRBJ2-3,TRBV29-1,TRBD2,CSVDWGGADTQYF,TGCAGCGTTGATTGGGGGGGTGCAGATACGCAGTATTTT
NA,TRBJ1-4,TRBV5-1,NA,CASTVGEAATNEKLFF,TGCGCCAGCACGGTTGGGGAAGCGGCAACTAATGAAAAACTGTTTTTT
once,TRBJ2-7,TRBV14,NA,CASSQGHSRDWYEQYF,TGTGCCAGCAGCCAGGGACATTCCCGAGACTGGTACGAGCAGTACTTC
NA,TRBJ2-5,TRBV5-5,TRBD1,CASSLDRGQETQYF,TGTGCCAGCAGCCTGGACAGGGGGCAGGAGACCCAGTACTTC
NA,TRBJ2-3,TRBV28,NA,CASSLSPRRIEDTQYF,TGTGCCAGCAGTTTATCCCCCCGTAGAATCGAAGATACGCAGTATTTT
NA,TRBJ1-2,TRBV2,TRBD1,CASSERTGGNYGYTF,TGTGCCAGCAGTGAAAGGACAGGGGGGAACTATGGCTACACCTTC